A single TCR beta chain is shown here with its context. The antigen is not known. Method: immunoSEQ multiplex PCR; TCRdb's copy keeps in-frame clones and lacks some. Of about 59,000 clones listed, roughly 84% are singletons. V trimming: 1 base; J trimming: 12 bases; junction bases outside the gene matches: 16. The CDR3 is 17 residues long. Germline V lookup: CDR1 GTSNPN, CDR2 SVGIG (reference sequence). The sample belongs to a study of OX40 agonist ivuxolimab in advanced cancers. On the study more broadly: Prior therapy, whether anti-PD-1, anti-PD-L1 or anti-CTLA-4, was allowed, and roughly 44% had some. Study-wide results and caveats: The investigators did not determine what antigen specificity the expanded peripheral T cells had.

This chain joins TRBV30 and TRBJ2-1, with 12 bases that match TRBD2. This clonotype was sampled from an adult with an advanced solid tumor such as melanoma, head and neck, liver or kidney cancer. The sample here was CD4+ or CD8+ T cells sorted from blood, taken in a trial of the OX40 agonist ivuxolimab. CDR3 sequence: CAWSGLPLAGGPRGQFF. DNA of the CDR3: TGTGCCTGGAGTGGCCTTCCCCTAGCGGGAGGGCCTCGAGGGCAGTTCTTC.